The 20 T cell receptor beta chains below come from one sample, sequenced in a study of blood T cell repertoires in COVID-19. Data came from immunoSEQ multiplex PCR; TCRdb stores just in-frame clones and leaves some out. The sample comprises nearly 110,000 clones, about 80% of which are singletons, and 14% to 15% rests with the top ten. Sequences were obtained from peripheral blood. All receptors come from a woman aged 55 to 70 with acute or convalescent COVID-19.

The gene calls are TRBV4-1 and TRBJ1-1, with D possibly being TRBD1 (5 bases). Germline V gene lookup returns CDR1 MGHRA and CDR2 YSYEKL. The V and J ends lost 0 bases and 6 bases respectively, with 11 bases between them. CDR3 length: 14 residues. This chain's CDR3 is CASSQEWGGAEAFF. In nucleotides, the CDR3 is TGCGCCAGCAGCCAAGAATGGGGGGGGGCTGAAGCTTTCTTT.

The gene calls are TRBV2 and TRBJ1-4; a possible D gene is TRBD1 (6 bases). This CDR3 comprises 14 residues. The germline V gene has CDR1 SNHLY and CDR2 FYNNEI. V was pared by 8 bases and J by 8 bases, with 18 bases between. CDR3: CASQRQARVEKLFF. The CDR3 bases are TGTGCCAGCCAAAGACAGGCCCGAGTGGAAAAACTGTTTTTT.

The genes are TRBV6-1 and TRBJ2-5; D ambiguous. CDR1 and CDR2 (germline): MNHNS, SASEGT. V gave up 1 base and J gave up 5 bases, with 8 bases separating them. The CDR3 length is 13 residues. CDR3 protein: CASSEVFRETQYF. In nucleotides, the CDR3 is TGTGCCAGCAGTGAAGTATTCCGGGAGACCCAGTACTTC.

The chain joins TRBV28 to TRBJ1-6, with 7 positions matching TRBD1. Trimming cost V 3 bases and J 7 bases; bases outside gene matches: 0. The CDR3 contains 13 residues. The germline CDR1 and CDR2 sequences are MDHEN and SYDVKM. This CDR3 reads CASSLDRNSPLHF. The CDR3 coding sequence is TGTGCCAGCAGTTTGGACAGGAATTCACCCCTCCACTTT. Based on the CDR3 plus reference TRBV28 and TRBJ1-6, the full variable domain is DVKVTQSSRYLVKRTGEKVFLECVQDMDHENMFWYRQDPGLGLRLIYFSYDVKMKEKGDIPEGYSVSREKKERFSLILESASTNQTSMYLCASSLDRNSPLHFGNGTRLTVT.

The chain couples TRBV2 to TRBJ2-7; 8 positions match TRBD2. Looked up from germline, CDR1 is SNHLY and CDR2 is FYNNEI. V lost 7 bases, J lost 0 bases, and 5 bases stayed unmatched. CDR3 length: 14 residues. DNA for the CDR3: TGTGCCAGCAATAGCGGGGTGCTCTCCTACGAGCAGTACTTC. It is translated as CASNSGVLSYEQYF.

V gene TRBV5-1 combines with J gene TRBJ1-3; tentative D call: TRBD1 (5 bases). From germline, CDR1 is SGHRS and CDR2 YFSETQ. This CDR3 comprises 16 residues. V shed 4 bases and J shed 3 bases, with 17 bases lying between them. The CDR3 region has the DNA TGCGCCAGCAGCGGCCCCGCGGGACTTATTGGAAACACCATATATTTT. Its protein product is CASSGPAGLIGNTIYF.

The CDR3 coding sequence is TGTGCCAGCAGCCAAGAGGCCAGGGGGAATTCACCCCTCCACTTT. Its translation: CASSQEARGNSPLHF. J is TRBJ1-6 and V is TRBV3-1 (or the pseudogene TRBV3-2); 7 nucleotides line up with TRBD1. In germline, CDR1 is LGHDT, CDR2 YNNKEL (reference sequence). The V and J ends lost 0 bases and 7 bases, in that order; junction bases with no gene match: 3. The CDR3 is 15 residues long.

As to this clone: This specimen includes other DNA sequences encoding the same CDR3. The J gene is TRBJ2-7, the V gene TRBV11-2; D perhaps matches TRBD1 (6 bases). CDR3 length: 14 residues. The V gene's germline CDR1 is SGHAT and CDR2 FQNNGV. With 5 bases removed from V and 0 bases from J, the gap between germline ends came to 11 bases. The DNA of the CDR3 is TGTGCCAGCAGCCCAGGACAGTTCTCCTACGAGCAGTACTTC. Translating it yields CASSPGQFSYEQYF.

This clone was observed a handful of times. V and J are TRBV5-1 and TRBJ1-1, with D possibly matching TRBD1 (5 bases). Germline V gene lookup returns CDR1 SGHRS and CDR2 YFSETQ. This CDR3 is 16 amino acids long. V was pared by 4 bases and J by 5 bases, with 21 bases between. The CDR3 here is CASSPTPRVGGTEAFF. As DNA, the CDR3 is TGCGCCAGCAGCCCGACCCCCAGGGTTGGAGGGACTGAAGCTTTCTTT.

The genes are TRBV5-4 and TRBJ1-2; TRBD1 is a possible D gene (5 bases). The CDR3 is 17 amino acids. V was clipped by 1 base and J by 4 bases, with 20 bases between them. Per the germline V gene, CDR1 is SGHNT and CDR2 is YYREEE (reference sequence). CDR3 protein: CASSLPGHLLRSYGYTF. CDR3 sequence (DNA): TGTGCCAGCAGCTTGCCTGGACACCTACTAAGATCCTATGGCTACACCTTC.

The genes are TRBV5-1 and TRBJ1-1; D remains ambiguous. The CDR3 has 14 residues. Germline lookup yields CDR1 SGHRS and CDR2 YFSETQ. V was pared by 4 bases and J by 1 base, with 11 bases between. CDR3 nucleotides: TGCGCCAGCAGCCCCACGGCGGGGAACACTGAAGCTTTCTTT. It yields the protein CASSPTAGNTEAFF.

The V gene is TRBV3-1 (or the pseudogene TRBV3-2), the J gene TRBJ1-2; 10 bases agree with TRBD1. The J segment lost 8 bases and the V segment lost 3 bases, leaving 3 bases of the junction unmatched. There are 13 residues in the CDR3. Germline lookup yields CDR1 LGHDT and CDR2 YNNKEL (reference sequence). The CDR3 sequence: CASSHGTGDGYTF. The CDR3 nucleotides read TGTGCCAGCAGCCACGGGACAGGGGACGGCTACACCTTC.

The gene calls are TRBV5-1 and TRBJ2-4, with 9 bases identical to TRBD1. In germline, CDR1 is SGHRS, CDR2 YFSETQ. The length of the CDR3 is 19 residues. V lost 2 bases and J lost 2; bases outside the gene matches: 14. The CDR3 region is CASSFRGIGQGYTKNIQYF. The CDR3 bases are TGCGCCAGCAGCTTTCGGGGGATAGGACAGGGGTATACCAAAAACATTCAGTACTTC. The entire variable domain, with the rest obtained from reference TRBV5-1 and TRBJ2-4, is as follows: KAGVTQTPRYLIKTRGQQVTLSCSPISGHRSVSWYQQTPGQGLQFLFEYFSETQRNKGNFPGRFSGRQFSNSRSEMNVSTLELGDSALYLCASSFRGIGQGYTKNIQYFGAGTRLSVL.

The genes are TRBV12-5 and TRBJ2-4; 11 bases map to TRBD1. Germline trimming cut 6 bases from V and 8 bases from J; bases unmatched to any gene: 6. The CDR3 has 14 residues. The germline gives CDR1 LGHNT, CDR2 FRNRAP. CDR3: CASGQDRGLDIQYF. CDR3 DNA: TGTGCTAGTGGGCAGGACAGGGGGCTCGACATTCAGTACTTC.

V gene TRBV9 combines with J gene TRBJ2-1; 9 bases match TRBD2. The germline V gene has CDR1 SGDLS and CDR2 YYNGEE. The CDR3 is 15 amino acids. J gave up 3 bases and V 0 bases, and 1 base lay outside the gene matches. The CDR3 DNA reads TGTGCCAGCAGCGTAGCTAGCGGGGTCTACAATGAGCAGTTCTTC. Protein product: CASSVASGVYNEQFF.

The chain recombines TRBV19 with TRBJ1-2, with D maybe TRBD1 (5 bases). V was clipped by 7 bases and J by 3 bases, with 21 bases between them. This CDR3 has 16 amino acids. CDR1 is LNHDA and CDR2 is SQIVND in the germline V gene (reference sequence). CDR3 DNA: TGTGCCAGTATTTCCACCACACCAGGGTCGCACTATGGCTACACCTTC. Translation: CASISTTPGSHYGYTF.

The chain employs TRBV7-3 and TRBJ2-2; TRBD2 agrees at 8 bases. Looked up from germline, CDR1 is SGHTA and CDR2 is FQGTGA. There are 13 residues in the CDR3. V trimming: 8 bases; J trimming: 5 bases; junction bases outside the gene matches: 4. CDR3 nucleotides: TGTGCCAGCCGACTAGCGACGACCGGGGAGCTGTTTTTT. This codes for CASRLATTGELFF.

The chain joins TRBV5-1 to TRBJ2-3, with 12 bases that match TRBD2. CDR1 is SGHRS and CDR2 is YFSETQ in the germline V gene. The CDR3 covers 16 residues. V was clipped by 4 bases and J by 9 bases; unmatched bases: 12. The CDR3 DNA reads as TGCGCCAGCAGCCCGACTAGCGGGAGTGTGGTTGTGACGCAGTATTTT. The encoded protein is CASSPTSGSVVVTQYF.

The rearrangement links TRBV28 to TRBJ2-7; 8 nucleotides align to TRBD1. This CDR3 has 15 residues. CDR1 is MDHEN and CDR2 is SYDVKM in the germline V gene. The V segment lost 6 bases and the J segment 4 bases; nucleotides outside the gene matches: 11. CDR3: CASRSSAGGPYEQYF. DNA of the CDR3: TGTGCCAGCAGATCATCGGCAGGGGGCCCTTACGAGCAGTACTTC.

This chain joins TRBV11-2 and TRBJ2-5; unclear D gene. Trimming cost V 0 bases and J 2 bases, with 16 bases left between them. CDR1 SGHAT and CDR2 FQNNGV come from the germline V gene. This CDR3 has 17 amino acids. CDR3 in DNA: TGTGCCAGCAGCTTAGATCGCGGCTCACCGAAGCAAGAGACCCAGTACTTC. Amino acid sequence: CASSLDRGSPKQETQYF.